This T cell receptor beta chain was recovered during a study of blood T cells in healthy people across ages. Germline V gives CDR1 SEHNR, CDR2 FQNEAQ (reference sequence). J was trimmed by 5 bases and V by 4 bases; bases with no gene match: 10. The CDR3 sequence is 16 residues long. PCR was performed a second time for about 7 to 12 cycles using a sample-barcoded 5' primer and a J-beta primer mix. TCRdb independently ran MiXCR on the 5' RACE reads; one entry per CDR3 protein. The table shows around 1,500,000 distinct CDR3 sequences, with about 43% occurring only once. The study isolated at least 6.5 million PBMCs from each sample. A few counts support this clonotype.

V is TRBV7-9 and J is TRBJ1-2; 10 bases align to TRBD1. The specimen sequenced was blood. The origin of this receptor is a young woman in good health. Here the CDR3 DNA reads TGTGCCAGCAGCTCATCCGGACAGGGGGAGGGGTATGGCTACACCTTC. Its protein product is CASSSSGQGEGYGYTF.